Listed below are T cell receptor beta chains from one sample, sequenced in a study of molecular identifiers for immune sequencing clone quantification. Via MiXCR, TCRdb re-called the PCR reads, giving one row per CDR3 protein. This sample has approximately 500,000 distinct CDR3 sequences, with over 20% found just once. The sequencing input was naive CD8+ T cells from blood, with Jurkat cell RNA spiked in. The receptors derive from a human donor in good health. Some libraries in this study had Jurkat cell RNA spiked in. Each CDR3 is given with its conserved first and last residue.

J gene | V gene | CDR3 protein
TRBJ2-7 | TRBV5-6 | CASSLVTSGGPYEQYF
TRBJ2-7 | TRBV11-2 | CASSTYPASEQYF
TRBJ1-5 | TRBV18 | CASSPGTGGGNQPQHF
TRBJ1-1 | TRBV6-5 | CASSLQESNTEAFF
TRBJ2-3 | TRBV3-2 | CASSYQGAGRTDTQYF
TRBJ1-1 | TRBV20-1 | CSARDLNSGTLTEAFF
TRBJ1-3 | TRBV29-1 | CSVGGTGRGNTIYF
TRBJ2-1 | TRBV7-3 | CASSLGRNDNEQFF
TRBJ2-6 | TRBV29-1 | CSVELVGSGANVLTF
TRBJ1-1 | TRBV4-1 | CASSQVDTEAFF
TRBJ1-1 | TRBV12-3/TRBV12-4 | CASSPSSDGALGAFF
TRBJ1-2 | TRBV12-3/TRBV12-4 | CASTEGINYGYTF
TRBJ2-7 | TRBV4-3 | CASSQDLQVDSWEQYF
TRBJ2-4 | TRBV5-6 | CASSVAGSTVAKNIQYF
TRBJ1-1 | TRBV7-9 | CASSHAQGGGTEAFF
TRBJ1-3 | TRBV5-6 | CASSLTRGLSGNTIYF
TRBJ2-1 | TRBV27 | CASRRGGPTYNEQFF
TRBJ2-7 | TRBV2 | CASRPGQGRSYEQYF
TRBJ2-3 | TRBV10-1 | CATIAGDSTDTQYF
TRBJ2-7 | TRBV4-1 | CASSQTGTGAYEQYF
TRBJ1-6 | TRBV6-5 | CASSSSEGSPLHF
TRBJ2-7 | TRBV6-2/TRBV6-3 | CASSYSGGQYEQYF
TRBJ2-2 | TRBV29-1 | CSVRGGWGPQRLTGELFF
TRBJ2-2 | TRBV5-4 | CASSNPQGARFSGELFF
TRBJ2-7 | TRBV4-3 | CASSQEQGAAYEQYF
TRBJ1-5 | TRBV19 | CASSEVKGYQPQHF
TRBJ2-2 | TRBV2 | CASSGLSWELFF
TRBJ1-5 | TRBV7-2 | CASSFSGPWGNQPQHF
TRBJ2-3 | TRBV10-1 | CASSEPNGASRYF
TRBJ1-1 | TRBV10-3 | CAISVQAPSEAFF
TRBJ2-3 | TRBV5-1 | CASSFDYGPDTQYF